This T cell receptor beta chain was obtained from a study of blood T cell repertoires in COVID-19. Original analysis: Amplifying reference gene primers gave estimates of nucleated cell counts. Assay used: immunoSEQ multiplex PCR; TCRdb lists only in-frame clones, some missing. That table supplies the V and J calls and clone size; D and trimming were determined from the DNA. The profile covers roughly 39,000 clones, with approximately 85% appearing a single time and approximately 8.9% taken by the ten largest. Germline V gives CDR1 MNHEY, CDR2 SVGAGI. The J segment lost 2 bases and the V segment lost 4 bases, leaving 4 bases of the junction unmatched. This CDR3 has 14 residues.

The sequenced sample was peripheral blood. The chain combines TRBV6-5 with TRBJ2-7; TRBD1 agrees at 8 bases. The clonotype was recovered from a human donor in a cohort sampled during active COVID-19. The CDR3 DNA is TGTGCCAGCAGTTGGGACAGGCCTACCTACGAGCAGTACTTC. It yields the protein CASSWDRPTYEQYF.